Shown below are 25 T cell receptor beta chains from a single sample sequenced in a study of blood T cell repertoires in COVID-19. The method was immunoSEQ multiplex PCR; TCRdb's version includes in-frame clones alone and lacks a portion of them. The sample contains approximately 150,000 clones, about 85% of which appear only once. The sequencing input was peripheral blood. These receptors all stem from a woman aged 45-65 years with COVID-19, enrolled during active disease.

The count of this clone is one. The V gene is TRBV19, the J gene TRBJ1-1; 12 nucleotides agree with TRBD1. This CDR3 spans 14 amino acids. The germline CDR1 and CDR2 sequences are LNHDA and SQIVND (reference sequence). V lost 5 bases to trimming and J lost 6 bases; unmatched junction nucleotides: 4. CDR3 in DNA: TGTGCCAGTAGTTCGGGACAGGGGGCGTCTGAAGCTTTCTTT. It codes for CASSSGQGASEAFF.

V usage is TRBV4-2 and J usage is TRBJ2-1, with D perhaps matching TRBD2 (7 bases). The germline V gene has CDR1 LGHNA and CDR2 YNFKEQ. This CDR3 is built from 17 residues. The V end was cut by 5 bases, the J end by 8 bases, with 25 bases between. Here the CDR3 reads CASSAQVGGGAFYEQFF. CDR3 coding DNA: TGTGCCAGCAGCGCCCAGGTTGGTGGGGGGGCCTTTTATGAGCAGTTCTTC.

Ten or more counts support this clone. This chain links TRBV5-4 with TRBJ1-1; D may be TRBD1 (6 bases). This CDR3 has 13 residues. Germline V CDR1 and CDR2: SGHNT, YYREEE (reference sequence). Trimming stripped 5 bases from V and 5 bases from J, with 13 bases between. This CDR3 reads CASRRGGETEAFF. The CDR3 region has the DNA TGTGCCAGCAGGAGAGGGGGGGAAACTGAAGCTTTCTTT.

The chain has TRBV6-2 or TRBV6-3 and TRBJ2-1; possible D gene TRBD1, 6 bases. This CDR3 contains 14 residues. The V end lost 3 bases, the J end lost 4 bases, and 10 bases lay between the germline ends. The germline V gene has CDR1 MNHEY and CDR2 SVGEGT. The CDR3 loop reads CASSYGGPYNEQFF. In DNA form, the CDR3 reads TGTGCCAGCAGTTATGGGGGCCCTTACAATGAGCAGTTCTTC.

CDR3: CASSYLLTDNEQFF. CDR3 in DNA: TGTGCCAGCAGTTACTTACTGACAGACAATGAGCAGTTCTTC. The rearrangement links TRBV6-5 to TRBJ2-1; D may be TRBD1 (5 bases). Germline lookup yields CDR1 MNHEY and CDR2 SVGAGI. The length of the CDR3 is 14 residues. V was pared by 1 base and J by 5 bases, with 9 bases between.

J is TRBJ2-3 and V is TRBV10-3; TRBD2 aligns across 12 bases. Germline assignment: CDR1 ENHRY and CDR2 SYGVKD. V was pared by 6 bases and J by 3 bases, with 7 bases of the junction left unmatched. The CDR3 loop spans 16 amino acids. CDR3 region: CAIRFSSGGETDTQYF. The CDR3 DNA reads as TGTGCCATCAGGTTTTCTAGCGGGGGGGAAACAGATACGCAGTATTTT.

The genes are TRBV7-9 and TRBJ2-7; 8 bases agree with TRBD1. Germline CDR1 and CDR2: SEHNR and FQNEAQ (reference sequence). With V trimmed by 6 bases and J by 5 bases, 9 bases remained unmatched. This CDR3 is 14 amino acids long. This CDR3 is CASSYGQGTNEQYF. CDR3 coding DNA: TGTGCCAGCAGTTATGGACAGGGAACGAACGAGCAGTACTTC.

The chain couples TRBV7-2 to TRBJ2-7, with D maybe TRBD2 (6 bases). CDR1 is SGHTA and CDR2 is FQGNSA in the germline V gene. V gave up 3 bases and J gave up 0 bases, with 15 bases separating them. This CDR3 spans 16 amino acids. The CDR3 spells CASSFLAGSSSYEQYF. The DNA of the CDR3 is TGTGCCAGCAGCTTTCTCGCGGGGTCGTCCTCCTACGAGCAGTACTTC.

The gene calls are TRBV9 and TRBJ2-2, with TRBD2 matching over 7 bases. The CDR3 totals 16 residues. Losses at the gene ends were 3 bases for V and 9 bases for J; bases not matched to a gene: 14. Germline V CDR1 and CDR2: SGDLS, YYNGEE. As DNA, the CDR3 is TGTGCCAGCAGCGCCTTAGAGACTAGCCCGGGCTGGGAGCTGTTTTTT. Translating it yields CASSALETSPGWELFF.

This clone showed up just a few times. The chain recombines TRBV6-2 or TRBV6-3 with TRBJ2-7; TRBD1 agrees at 7 bases. This CDR3 has 14 amino acids. J was trimmed by 5 bases and V by 6 bases; bases with no gene match: 10. The germline V gene encodes CDR1 MNHEY and CDR2 SVGEGT. DNA of the CDR3: TGTGCCAGCAGCAGAACGACAGGGTCGAACGAGCAGTACTTC. Translating gives CASSRTTGSNEQYF.

V and J are TRBV6-6 and TRBJ1-1; no clear D. Trimming cost V 7 bases and J 5 bases, with 8 bases left between them. Per germline, CDR1 MNHNY and CDR2 SVGAGI (reference sequence). The CDR3 covers 11 residues. The CDR3 sequence: CASTIHTEAFF. CDR3 DNA: TGTGCCAGCACCATACATACTGAAGCTTTCTTT.

This sequence joins TRBV5-1 and TRBJ1-6; tentative D call: TRBD1 (5 bases). CDR3 length: 15 amino acids. With 2 bases removed from V and 8 bases from J, the gap between germline ends came to 14 bases. Germline assignment: CDR1 SGHRS and CDR2 YFSETQ. CDR3 sequence reads: CASSFVAGYDSPLHF. The CDR3 DNA follows: TGCGCCAGCAGCTTTGTAGCAGGGTACGATTCACCCCTCCACTTT.

The chain combines TRBV6-6 with TRBJ2-7; D gene ambiguous. The CDR3 is 15 amino acids. With 2 bases removed from V and 2 bases from J, the gap between germline ends came to 13 bases. Per the germline V gene, CDR1 is MNHNY and CDR2 is SVGAGI (reference sequence). The CDR3 nucleotides read TGTGCCAGCAGTTACGGGCAGGTACATCCCTACGAGCAGTACTTC. It encodes CASSYGQVHPYEQYF.

This clone appeared once. The rearrangement links TRBV5-6 to TRBJ1-4; TRBD1 agrees at 8 bases. The germline V gene has CDR1 SGHDT and CDR2 YYEEEE. V was clipped by 2 bases and J by 8 bases; unmatched bases: 8. The CDR3 has 15 amino acids. The CDR3 nucleotides read TGTGCCAGCAGCTTTACCGGGACAGGAGAGGAAAAACTGTTTTTT. Its translation: CASSFTGTGEEKLFF.

The V gene is TRBV6-6, the J gene TRBJ2-7, with 9 bases fitting TRBD1. CDR3 length: 15 amino acids. The trim removed 6 bases at V and 5 bases at J, leaving 11 bases unmatched. Germline assignment: CDR1 MNHNY and CDR2 SVGAGI (reference sequence). CDR3 nucleotide sequence: TGTGCCAGCAGGAACCCCGGGACAGGGTTCAACGAGCAGTACTTC. Residues: CASRNPGTGFNEQYF.

The chain is built from TRBV6-6 and TRBJ1-5; no firm D call. Germline V CDR1 and CDR2: MNHNY, SVGAGI (reference sequence). Between the trimmed V and J ends, which lost 2 bases and 7 bases, there was a span of 6 bases. The CDR3 runs 12 residues. The CDR3 DNA reads TGTGCCAGCAGTTACCCTTCCCAGCCCCAGCATTTT. As protein: CASSYPSQPQHF.

The chain's CDR3 is CASSILGTATYNSPLHF. The DNA of the CDR3 is TGTGCCAGTAGTATACTGGGGACAGCAACCTATAATTCACCCCTCCACTTT. The rearrangement links TRBV19 to TRBJ1-6, with 7 nucleotides matching TRBD1. Germline V gene lookup returns CDR1 LNHDA and CDR2 SQIVND (reference sequence). Trimming cost V 2 bases and J 2 bases; bases outside gene matches: 6. CDR3 size: 17 residues.

The genes are TRBV7-3 and TRBJ2-3; 10 nucleotides line up with TRBD2. Losses at the gene ends were 5 bases for V and 0 bases for J; bases not matched to a gene: 5. This CDR3 is built from 16 residues. Germline V CDR1 and CDR2: SGHTA, FQGTGA. CDR3 in DNA: TGTGCCAGCAGCCCCGGACTAGCGGCTAGCACAGATACGCAGTATTTT. This codes for CASSPGLAASTDTQYF.

The rearrangement links TRBV18 to TRBJ2-7, with 12 positions matching TRBD2. Germline V gene data show CDR1 as KGHSH and CDR2 as LQKENI. The CDR3 has 16 amino acids. V lost 4 bases, J lost 6 bases, and 10 bases stayed unmatched. The CDR3: CASSLTSGGPRGEQYF. The CDR3 nucleotides read TGTGCCAGCTCACTTACTAGCGGGGGGCCTCGGGGCGAGCAGTACTTC.

The chain carries TRBV4-1 and TRBJ2-7; TRBD1 matches 8 bases. CDR1 MGHRA and CDR2 YSYEKL come from the germline V gene. The ends lost 4 bases at V and 7 bases at J; junction bases unmatched: 12. This CDR3 has 15 amino acids. The CDR3 spells CASSPIGQGVREQYF. In DNA form, the CDR3 reads TGCGCCAGCAGCCCCATAGGACAGGGTGTGAGAGAGCAGTACTTC.

This chain connects TRBV28 to TRBJ2-2, with D perhaps TRBD2 (7 bases). V was trimmed by 8 bases and J by 1 base, leaving 11 bases between them. The CDR3 totals 14 residues. Germline CDR1 MDHEN, CDR2 SYDVKM. The CDR3 bases are TGTGCCAGCCAGAGGGGGGGGAACACCGGGGAGCTGTTTTTT. As protein: CASQRGGNTGELFF.

This clone was observed once. The rearrangement links TRBV6-5 to TRBJ2-7; the D gene is possibly TRBD1 (5 bases). Germline values: CDR1 MNHEY, CDR2 SVGAGI. CDR3 length: 13 residues. V was cut by 8 bases and J by 0 bases, with 11 bases left in between. DNA for the CDR3: TGTGCCAGCGGCAGGGCCCACTCCTACGAGCAGTACTTC. This sequence encodes CASGRAHSYEQYF.

The chain is built from TRBV11-3 and TRBJ2-7; 8 bases fit TRBD2. Trimming removed 0 bases from V and 2 bases from J; junction bases left unmatched: 9. CDR1 is SGHNT and CDR2 is YENEEA in the germline V gene. CDR3 length: 17 amino acids. The CDR3 coding sequence is TGTGCCAGCAGCTTAGAGTTGGCGAGCGGGGGCCCCTACGAGCAGTACTTC. Translated: CASSLELASGGPYEQYF.

This sequence joins TRBV28 and TRBJ2-5; D ambiguous. Trimming shortened V by 4 bases and J by 4 bases, and 10 bases separated the two germline ends. This CDR3 comprises 13 residues. CDR1 MDHEN and CDR2 SYDVKM come from the germline V gene. The CDR3 bases are TGTGCCAGCAGTTCTAGGAGAGCAGAGACCCAGTACTTC. Translating gives CASSSRRAETQYF.

The chain links TRBV30 to TRBJ1-3, with 8 bases aligning to TRBD1. J gave up 3 bases and V 2 bases, and 3 bases lay outside the gene matches. Germline V gives CDR1 GTSNPN, CDR2 SVGIG (reference sequence). This CDR3 region has 14 residues. CDR3 protein: CAWSTGGSGNTIYF. DNA for the CDR3: TGTGCCTGGAGTACAGGGGGAAGTGGAAACACCATATATTTT.